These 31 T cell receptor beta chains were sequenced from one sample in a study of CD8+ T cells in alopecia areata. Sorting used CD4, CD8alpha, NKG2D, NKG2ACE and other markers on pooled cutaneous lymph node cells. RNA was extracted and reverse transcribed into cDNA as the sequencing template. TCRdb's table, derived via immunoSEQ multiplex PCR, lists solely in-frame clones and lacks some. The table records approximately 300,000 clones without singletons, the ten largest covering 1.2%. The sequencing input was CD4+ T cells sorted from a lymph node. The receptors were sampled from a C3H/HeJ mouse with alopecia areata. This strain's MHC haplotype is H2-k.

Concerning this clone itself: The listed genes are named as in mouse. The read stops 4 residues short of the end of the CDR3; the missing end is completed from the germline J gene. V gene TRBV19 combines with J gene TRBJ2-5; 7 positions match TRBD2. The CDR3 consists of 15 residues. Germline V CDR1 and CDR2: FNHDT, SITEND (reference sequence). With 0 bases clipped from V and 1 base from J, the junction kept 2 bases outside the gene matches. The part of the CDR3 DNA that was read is TGTGCCAGCAGTATAGGGTGGGGGGACCAAGAC. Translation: CASSIGWGDQD. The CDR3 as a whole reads CASSIGWGDQDTQYF.

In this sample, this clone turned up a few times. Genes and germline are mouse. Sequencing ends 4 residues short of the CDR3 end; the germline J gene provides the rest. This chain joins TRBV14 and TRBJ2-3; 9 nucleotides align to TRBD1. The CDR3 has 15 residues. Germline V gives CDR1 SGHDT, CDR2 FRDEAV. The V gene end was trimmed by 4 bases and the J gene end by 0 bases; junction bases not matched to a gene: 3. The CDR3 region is CASSHGQGSAETLYF. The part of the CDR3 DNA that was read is TGTGCCAGCAGTCATGGACAGGGGAGTGCAGAA.

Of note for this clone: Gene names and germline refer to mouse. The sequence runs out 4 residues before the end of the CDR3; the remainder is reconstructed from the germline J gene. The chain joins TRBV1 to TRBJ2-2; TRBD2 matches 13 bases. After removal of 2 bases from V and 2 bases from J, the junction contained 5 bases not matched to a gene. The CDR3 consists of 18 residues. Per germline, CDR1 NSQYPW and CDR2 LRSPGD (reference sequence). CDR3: CTCSALGLGGGNTGQLYF. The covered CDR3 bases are TGCACCTGCAGTGCATTGGGACTGGGGGGGGGTAACACCGGG. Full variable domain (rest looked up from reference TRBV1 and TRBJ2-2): VTLLEQNPRWRLVPRGQAVNLRCILKNSQYPWMSWYQQDLQKQLQWLFTLRSPGDKEVKSLPGADYLATRVTDTELRLQVANMSQGRTLYCTCSALGLGGGNTGQLYFGEGSKLTVL.

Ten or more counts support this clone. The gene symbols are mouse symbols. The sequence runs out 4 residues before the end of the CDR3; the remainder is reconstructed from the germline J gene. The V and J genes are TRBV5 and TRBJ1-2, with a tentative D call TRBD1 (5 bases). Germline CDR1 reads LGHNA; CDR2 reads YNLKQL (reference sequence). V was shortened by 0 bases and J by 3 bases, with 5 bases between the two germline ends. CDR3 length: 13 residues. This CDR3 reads CASSQDRDSDYTF. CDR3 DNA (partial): TGTGCCAGCAGCCAAGACAGGGACTCC.

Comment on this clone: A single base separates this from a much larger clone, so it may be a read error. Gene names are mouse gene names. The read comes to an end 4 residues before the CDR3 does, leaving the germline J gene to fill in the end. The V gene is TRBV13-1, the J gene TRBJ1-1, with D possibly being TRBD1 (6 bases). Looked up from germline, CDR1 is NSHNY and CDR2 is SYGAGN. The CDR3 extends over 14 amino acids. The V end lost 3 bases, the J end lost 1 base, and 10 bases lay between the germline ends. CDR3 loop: CASSAGTKNTEVFF. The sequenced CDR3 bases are TGTGCCAGCAGTGCCGGGACAAAAAACACA.

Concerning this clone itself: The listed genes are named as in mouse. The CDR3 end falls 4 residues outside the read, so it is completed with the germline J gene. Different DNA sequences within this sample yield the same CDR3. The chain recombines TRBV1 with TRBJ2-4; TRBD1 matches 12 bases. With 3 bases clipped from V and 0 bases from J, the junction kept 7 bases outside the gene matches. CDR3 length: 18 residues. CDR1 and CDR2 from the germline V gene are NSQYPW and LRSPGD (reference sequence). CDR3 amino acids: CTCSAGTGGAGSQNTLYF. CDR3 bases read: TGCACCTGCAGTGCCGGGACAGGGGGCGCTGGAAGTCAAAAC.

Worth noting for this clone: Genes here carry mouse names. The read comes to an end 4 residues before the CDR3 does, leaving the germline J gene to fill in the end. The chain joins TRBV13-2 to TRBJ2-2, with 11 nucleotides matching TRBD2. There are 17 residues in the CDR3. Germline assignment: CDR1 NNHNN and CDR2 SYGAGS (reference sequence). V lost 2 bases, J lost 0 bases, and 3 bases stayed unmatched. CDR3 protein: CASGEPGLGANTGQLYF. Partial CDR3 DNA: TGTGCCAGCGGTGAACCGGGACTGGGGGCAAACACCGGG.

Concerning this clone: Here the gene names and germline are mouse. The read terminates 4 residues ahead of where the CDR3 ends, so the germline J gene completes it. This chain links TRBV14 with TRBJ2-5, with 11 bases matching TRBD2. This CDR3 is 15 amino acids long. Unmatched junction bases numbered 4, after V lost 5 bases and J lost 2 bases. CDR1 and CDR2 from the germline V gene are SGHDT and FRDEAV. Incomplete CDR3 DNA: TGTGCCAGCAGAAGGGACTGGGGGATCCAAGAC. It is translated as CASRRDWGIQD. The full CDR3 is CASRRDWGIQDTQYF.

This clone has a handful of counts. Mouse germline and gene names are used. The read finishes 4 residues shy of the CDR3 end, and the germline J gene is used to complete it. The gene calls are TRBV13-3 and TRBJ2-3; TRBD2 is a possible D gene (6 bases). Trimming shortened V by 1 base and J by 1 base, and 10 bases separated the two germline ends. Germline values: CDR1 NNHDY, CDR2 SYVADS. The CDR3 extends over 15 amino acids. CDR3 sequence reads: CASSDWGRGAETLYF. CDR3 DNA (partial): TGTGCCAGCAGTGATTGGGGGAGGGGTGCAGAA.

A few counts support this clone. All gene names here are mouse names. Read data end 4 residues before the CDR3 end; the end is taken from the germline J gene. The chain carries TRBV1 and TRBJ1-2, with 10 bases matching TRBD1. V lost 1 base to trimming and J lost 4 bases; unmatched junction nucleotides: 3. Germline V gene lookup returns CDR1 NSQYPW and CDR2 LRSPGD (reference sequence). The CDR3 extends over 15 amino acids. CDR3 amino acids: CTCSAATGGTSDYTF. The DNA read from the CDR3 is TGCACCTGCAGTGCAGCGACAGGGGGCACCTCC.

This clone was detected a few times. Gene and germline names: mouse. The CDR3: CASSTGQNAETLYF. The part of the CDR3 DNA that was read is TGTGCCAGCAGTACGGGACAGAATGCAGAA. The chain couples TRBV19 to TRBJ2-3, with 7 bases lining up with TRBD1. The read halts 4 residues ahead of the CDR3 end, with the missing end drawn from the germline J gene. V lost 3 bases and J lost 2; bases outside the gene matches: 3. CDR1 and CDR2 (germline): FNHDT, SITEND (reference sequence). CDR3 length: 14 amino acids.

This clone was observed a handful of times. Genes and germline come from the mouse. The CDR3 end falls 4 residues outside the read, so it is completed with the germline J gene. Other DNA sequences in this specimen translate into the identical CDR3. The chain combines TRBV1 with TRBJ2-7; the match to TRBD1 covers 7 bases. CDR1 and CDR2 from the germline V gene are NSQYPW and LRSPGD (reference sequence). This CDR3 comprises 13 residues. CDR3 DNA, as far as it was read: TGCACCTGCAGTGCAGGGGACAGTTAT. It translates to CTCSAGDSY. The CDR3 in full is CTCSAGDSYEQYF. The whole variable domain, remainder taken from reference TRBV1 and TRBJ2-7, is VTLLEQNPRWRLVPRGQAVNLRCILKNSQYPWMSWYQQDLQKQLQWLFTLRSPGDKEVKSLPGADYLATRVTDTELRLQVANMSQGRTLYCTCSAGDSYEQYFGPGTRLTVL.

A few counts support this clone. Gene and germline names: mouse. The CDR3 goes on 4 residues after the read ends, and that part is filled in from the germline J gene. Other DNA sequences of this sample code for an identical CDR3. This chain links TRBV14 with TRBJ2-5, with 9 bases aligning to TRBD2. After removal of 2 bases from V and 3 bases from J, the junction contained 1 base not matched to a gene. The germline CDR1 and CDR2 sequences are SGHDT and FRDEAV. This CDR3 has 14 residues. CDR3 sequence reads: CASSLTGGQDTQYF. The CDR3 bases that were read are TGTGCCAGCAGTTTGACTGGGGGTCAAGAC.

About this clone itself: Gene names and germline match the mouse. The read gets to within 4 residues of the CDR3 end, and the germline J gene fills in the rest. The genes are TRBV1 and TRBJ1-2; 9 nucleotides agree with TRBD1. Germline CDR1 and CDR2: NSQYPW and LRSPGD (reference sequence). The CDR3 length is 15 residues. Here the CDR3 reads CTCSASQGARSDYTF. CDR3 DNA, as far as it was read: TGCACCTGCAGTGCCTCACAGGGGGCGCGTTCC.

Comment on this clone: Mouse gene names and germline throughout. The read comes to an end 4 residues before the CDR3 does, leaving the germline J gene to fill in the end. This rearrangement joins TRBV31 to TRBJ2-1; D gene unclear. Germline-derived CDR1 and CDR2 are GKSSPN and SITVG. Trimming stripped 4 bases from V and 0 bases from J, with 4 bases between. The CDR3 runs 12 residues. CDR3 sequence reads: CAWNYNYAEQFF. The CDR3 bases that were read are TGTGCCTGGAACTATAACTATGCT.

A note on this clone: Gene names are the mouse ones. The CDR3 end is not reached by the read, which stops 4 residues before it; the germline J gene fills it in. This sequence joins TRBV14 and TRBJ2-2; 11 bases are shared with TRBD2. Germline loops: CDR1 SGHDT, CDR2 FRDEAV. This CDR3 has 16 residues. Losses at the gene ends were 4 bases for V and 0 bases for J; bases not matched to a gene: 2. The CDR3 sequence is CASSHWGGANTGQLYF. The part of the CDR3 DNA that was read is TGTGCCAGCAGTCACTGGGGGGGCGCAAACACCGGG.

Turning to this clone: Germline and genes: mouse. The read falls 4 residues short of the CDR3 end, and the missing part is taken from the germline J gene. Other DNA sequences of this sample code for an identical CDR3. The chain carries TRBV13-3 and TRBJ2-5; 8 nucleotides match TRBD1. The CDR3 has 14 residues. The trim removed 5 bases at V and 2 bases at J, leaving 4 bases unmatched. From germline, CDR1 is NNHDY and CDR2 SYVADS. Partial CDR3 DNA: TGTGCCAGCAGCCCCGACAGGGGCCAAGAC. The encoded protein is CASSPDRGQD. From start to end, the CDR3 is CASSPDRGQDTQYF.

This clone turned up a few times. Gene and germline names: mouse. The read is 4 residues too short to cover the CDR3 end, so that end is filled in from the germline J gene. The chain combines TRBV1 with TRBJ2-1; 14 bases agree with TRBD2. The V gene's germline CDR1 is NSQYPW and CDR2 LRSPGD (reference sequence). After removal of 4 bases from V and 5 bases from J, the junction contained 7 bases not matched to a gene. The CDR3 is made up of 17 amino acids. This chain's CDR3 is CTCSVPGLGGRDAEQFF. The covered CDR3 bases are TGCACCTGCAGTGTCCCGGGACTGGGGGGGCGCGATGCT.

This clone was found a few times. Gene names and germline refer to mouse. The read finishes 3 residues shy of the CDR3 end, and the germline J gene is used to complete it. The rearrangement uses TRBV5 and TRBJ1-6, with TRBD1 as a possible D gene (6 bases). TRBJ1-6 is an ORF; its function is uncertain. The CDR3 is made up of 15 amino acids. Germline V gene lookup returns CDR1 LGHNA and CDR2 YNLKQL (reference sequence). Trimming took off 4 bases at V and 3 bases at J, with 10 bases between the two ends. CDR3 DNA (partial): TGTGCCAGCAGCCCCCTGACAGGCTATAATTCGCCC. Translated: CASSPLTGYNSP. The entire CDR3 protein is CASSPLTGYNSPLYF.

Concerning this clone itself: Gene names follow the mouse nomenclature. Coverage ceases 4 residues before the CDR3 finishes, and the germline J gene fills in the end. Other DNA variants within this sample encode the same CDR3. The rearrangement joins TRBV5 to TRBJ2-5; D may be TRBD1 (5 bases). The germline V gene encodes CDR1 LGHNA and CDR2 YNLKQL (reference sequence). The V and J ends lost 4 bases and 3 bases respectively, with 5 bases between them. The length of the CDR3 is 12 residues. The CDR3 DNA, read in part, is TGTGCCAGCAGCCGACAGCAAGAC. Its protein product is CASSRQQD. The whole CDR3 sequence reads CASSRQQDTQYF.

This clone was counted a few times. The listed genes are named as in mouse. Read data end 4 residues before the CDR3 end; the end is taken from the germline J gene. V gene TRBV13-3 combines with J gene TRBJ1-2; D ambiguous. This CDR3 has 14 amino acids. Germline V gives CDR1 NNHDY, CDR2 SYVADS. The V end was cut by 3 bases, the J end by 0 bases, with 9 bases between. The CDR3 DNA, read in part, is TGTGCCAGCAGTGTGGAGGGTCCAAACTCC. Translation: CASSVEGPNS. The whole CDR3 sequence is CASSVEGPNSDYTF.

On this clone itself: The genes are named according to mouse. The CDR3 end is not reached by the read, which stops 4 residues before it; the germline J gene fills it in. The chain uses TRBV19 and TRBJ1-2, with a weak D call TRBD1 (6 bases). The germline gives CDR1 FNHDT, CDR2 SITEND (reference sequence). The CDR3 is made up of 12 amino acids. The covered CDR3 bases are TGTGCCAGCAGTATTGGCAGGGGC. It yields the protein CASSIGRG. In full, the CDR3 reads CASSIGRGDYTF.

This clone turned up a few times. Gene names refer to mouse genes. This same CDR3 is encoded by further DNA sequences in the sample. Partial CDR3 DNA: TGTGCCAGCAGTGGGGGGGGGCAAGAC. This encodes CASSGGGQD. The entire CDR3 reads CASSGGGQDTQYF. The rearrangement joins TRBV13-3 to TRBJ2-5; 7 bases are shared with TRBD2. The read terminates 4 residues before the CDR3 end, so the remaining end is supplied by the germline J gene. The CDR3 spans 13 residues. CDR1 and CDR2 from the germline V gene are NNHDY and SYVADS. V trimming: 3 bases; J trimming: 3 bases; junction bases outside the gene matches: 1.

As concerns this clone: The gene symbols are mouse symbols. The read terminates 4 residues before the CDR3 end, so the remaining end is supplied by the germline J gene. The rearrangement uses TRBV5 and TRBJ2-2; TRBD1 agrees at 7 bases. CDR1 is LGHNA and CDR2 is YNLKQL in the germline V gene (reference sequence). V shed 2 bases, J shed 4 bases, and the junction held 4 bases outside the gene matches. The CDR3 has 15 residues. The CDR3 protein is CASSQTGEITGQLYF. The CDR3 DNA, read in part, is TGTGCCAGCAGCCAAACAGGGGAGATCACCGGG.

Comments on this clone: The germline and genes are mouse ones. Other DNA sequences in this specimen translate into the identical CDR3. The CDR3 region is CASSIGGIQNTLYF. The sequenced CDR3 bases are TGTGCCAGCAGTATTGGGGGGATACAAAAC. V usage is TRBV19 and J usage is TRBJ2-4; 7 bases are shared with TRBD2. The read is 4 residues too short to cover the CDR3 end, so that end is filled in from the germline J gene. Germline CDR1 is FNHDT and CDR2 is SITEND (reference sequence). V shed 2 bases and J 3 bases; nucleotides not matched to a gene: 3. The CDR3 has 14 amino acids.

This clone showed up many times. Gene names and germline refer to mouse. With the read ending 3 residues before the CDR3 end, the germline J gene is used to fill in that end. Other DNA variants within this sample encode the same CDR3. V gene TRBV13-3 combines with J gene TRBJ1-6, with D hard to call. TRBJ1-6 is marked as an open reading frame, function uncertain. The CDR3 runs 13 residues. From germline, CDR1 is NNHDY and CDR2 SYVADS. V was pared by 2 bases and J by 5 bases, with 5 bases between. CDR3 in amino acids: CASSDRNNSPLYF. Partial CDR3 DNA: TGTGCCAGCAGTGACAGAAATAATTCGCCC.

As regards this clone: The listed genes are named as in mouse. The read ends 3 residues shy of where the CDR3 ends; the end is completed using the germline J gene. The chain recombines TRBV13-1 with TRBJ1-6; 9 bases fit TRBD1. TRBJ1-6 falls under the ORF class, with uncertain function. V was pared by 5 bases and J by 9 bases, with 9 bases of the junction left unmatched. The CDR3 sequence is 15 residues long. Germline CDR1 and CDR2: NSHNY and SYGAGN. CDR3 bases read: TGTGCCAGCAGCAGGGACAGGGTAAAAATTTCGCCC. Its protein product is CASSRDRVKISP. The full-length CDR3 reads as CASSRDRVKISPLYF.

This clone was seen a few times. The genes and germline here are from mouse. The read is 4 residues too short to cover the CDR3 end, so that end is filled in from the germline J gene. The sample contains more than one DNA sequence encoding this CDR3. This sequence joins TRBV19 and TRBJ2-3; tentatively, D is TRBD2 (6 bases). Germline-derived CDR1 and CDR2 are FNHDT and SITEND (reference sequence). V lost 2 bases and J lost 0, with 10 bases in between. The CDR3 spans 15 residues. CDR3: CASSIGTSSAETLYF. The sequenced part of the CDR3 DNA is TGTGCCAGCAGTATCGGGACTTCTAGTGCAGAA.

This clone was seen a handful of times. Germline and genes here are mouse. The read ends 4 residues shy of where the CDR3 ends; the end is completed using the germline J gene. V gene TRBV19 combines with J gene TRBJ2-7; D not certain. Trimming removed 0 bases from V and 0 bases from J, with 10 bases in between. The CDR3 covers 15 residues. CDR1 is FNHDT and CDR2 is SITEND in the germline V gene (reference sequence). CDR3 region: CASSIANTVSYEQYF. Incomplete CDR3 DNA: TGTGCCAGCAGTATAGCTAATACAGTCTCCTAT.

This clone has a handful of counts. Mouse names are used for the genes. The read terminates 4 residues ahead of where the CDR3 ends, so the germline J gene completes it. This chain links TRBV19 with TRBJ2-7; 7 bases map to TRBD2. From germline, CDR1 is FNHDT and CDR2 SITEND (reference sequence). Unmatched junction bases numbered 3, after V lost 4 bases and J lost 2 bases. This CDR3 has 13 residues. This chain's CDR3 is CASSPGLAYEQYF. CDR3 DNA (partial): TGTGCCAGCAGTCCCGGACTGGCCTAT.

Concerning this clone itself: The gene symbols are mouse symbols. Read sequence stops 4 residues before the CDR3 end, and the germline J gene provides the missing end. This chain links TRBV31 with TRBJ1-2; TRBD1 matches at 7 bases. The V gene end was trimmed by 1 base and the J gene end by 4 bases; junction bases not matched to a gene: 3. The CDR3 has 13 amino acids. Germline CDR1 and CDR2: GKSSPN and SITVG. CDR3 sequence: CAWSQGAVSDYTF. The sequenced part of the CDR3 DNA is TGTGCCTGGAGTCAGGGGGCAGTCTCC.